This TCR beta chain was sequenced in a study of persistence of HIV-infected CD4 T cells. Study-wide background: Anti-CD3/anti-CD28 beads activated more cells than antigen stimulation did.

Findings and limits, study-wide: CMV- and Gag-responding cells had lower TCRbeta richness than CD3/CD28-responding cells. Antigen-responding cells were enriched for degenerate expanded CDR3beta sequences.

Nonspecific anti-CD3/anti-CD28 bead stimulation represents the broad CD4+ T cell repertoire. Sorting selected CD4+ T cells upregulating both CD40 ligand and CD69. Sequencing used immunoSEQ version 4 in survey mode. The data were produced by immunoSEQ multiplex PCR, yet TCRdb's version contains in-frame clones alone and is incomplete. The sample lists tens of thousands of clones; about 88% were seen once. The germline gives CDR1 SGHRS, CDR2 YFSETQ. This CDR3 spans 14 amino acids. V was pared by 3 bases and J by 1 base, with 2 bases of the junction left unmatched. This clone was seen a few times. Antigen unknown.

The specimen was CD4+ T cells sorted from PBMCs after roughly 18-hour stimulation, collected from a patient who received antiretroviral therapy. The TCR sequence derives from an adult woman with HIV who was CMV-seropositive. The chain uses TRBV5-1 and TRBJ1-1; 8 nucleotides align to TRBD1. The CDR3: CASSWGQENTEAFF. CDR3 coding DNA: TGCGCCAGCAGCTGGGGACAGGAGAACACTGAAGCTTTCTTT.